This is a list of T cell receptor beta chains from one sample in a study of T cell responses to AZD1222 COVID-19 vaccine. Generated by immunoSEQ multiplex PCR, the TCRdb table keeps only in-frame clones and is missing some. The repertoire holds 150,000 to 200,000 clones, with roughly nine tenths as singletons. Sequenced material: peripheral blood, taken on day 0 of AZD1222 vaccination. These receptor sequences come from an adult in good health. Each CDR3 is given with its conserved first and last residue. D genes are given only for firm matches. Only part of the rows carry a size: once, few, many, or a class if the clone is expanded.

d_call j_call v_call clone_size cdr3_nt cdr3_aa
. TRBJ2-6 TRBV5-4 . TGTGCCAGCAGCTTCGACAGCCCCTCTGGGGCCAACGTCCTGACTTTC CASSFDSPSGANVLTF
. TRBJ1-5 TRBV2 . TGTGCCAGCAGCCCAGGGTCGGTGAGCAATCAGCCCCAGCATTTT CASSPGSVSNQPQHF
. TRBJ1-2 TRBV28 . TGTGCCGTGGAGGGGAGTGACTATGGCTACACCTTC CAVEGSDYGYTF
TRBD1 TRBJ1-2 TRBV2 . TGTGCCAGCAGGCAGGGGACAGCTTATGGCTACACCTTC CASRQGTAYGYTF
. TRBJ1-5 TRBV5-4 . TGTGCCACCCAGCCCCAGCATTTT CATQPQHF
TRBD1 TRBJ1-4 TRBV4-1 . TGCGCCAGCAGCCGCCTGGGACAGGGGGAACGGGAGGGGACTAATGAAAAACTGTTTTTT CASSRLGQGEREGTNEKLFF
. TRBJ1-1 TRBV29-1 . TGCAGCGTTGGAGAGGGGGTGTACACTGAAGCTTTCTTT CSVGEGVYTEAFF
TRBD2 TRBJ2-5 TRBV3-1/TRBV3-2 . TGTGCCAGCAGCCACTTAGGGCTAGCGGGAGAGTACTTC CASSHLGLAGEYF
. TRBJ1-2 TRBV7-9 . TGTGCCAGCAGCTTAGGAGGGCACTTCAACTATGGCTACACCTTC CASSLGGHFNYGYTF
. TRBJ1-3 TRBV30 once TGTGCCTGGAGCCTTGGCAACTCTGGAAACACCATATATTTT CAWSLGNSGNTIYF
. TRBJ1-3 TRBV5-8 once TGTGCCAGCAGCTTGGCGGGGGCAAGGGGAAACACCATATATTTT CASSLAGARGNTIYF
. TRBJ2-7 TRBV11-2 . TGTGCCAGCAGCCCGCCTCGCCCCCACGAGCAGTACTTC CASSPPRPHEQYF
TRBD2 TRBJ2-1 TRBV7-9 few TGTGCCAGCAGCACCCCGTCTAGCGGGAGTTCCTACAATGAGCAGTTCTTC CASSTPSSGSSYNEQFF
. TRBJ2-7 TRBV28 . TGTGCCAGCAGCGTAACGGGGGAGAGCTCCTACGAGCAGTACTTC CASSVTGESSYEQYF
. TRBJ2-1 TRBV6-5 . TGTGCCAGCAAGACGGGCTTATCCTACAATGAGCAGTTCTTC CASKTGLSYNEQFF
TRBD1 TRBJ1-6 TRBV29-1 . TGCAGACCCGGGACAGCCTATAATTCACCCCTCCACTTT CRPGTAYNSPLHF
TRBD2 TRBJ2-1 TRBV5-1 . TGCGCCAGCAGCTTGAGACTAGCGGGAGGATTAGGAGGGTTCTACAATGAGCAGTTCTTC CASSLRLAGGLGGFYNEQFF
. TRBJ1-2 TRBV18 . TGTGCCAGCTCACCGCGACTGGGAGCTAACTATGGCTACACCTTC CASSPRLGANYGYTF
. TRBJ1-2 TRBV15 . TGTGCCACCAGCAGAGTGGACTATGGCTACACCTTC CATSRVDYGYTF
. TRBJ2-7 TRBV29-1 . TGCAGCGTTGCGCAAGATACCTACGAGCAGTACTTC CSVAQDTYEQYF
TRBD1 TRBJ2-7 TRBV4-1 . TGCGCCAGCAGCCAAGACGGGACAGGGGCTACCTCCTACGAGCAGTACTTC CASSQDGTGATSYEQYF
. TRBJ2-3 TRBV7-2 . TGTGCCAGCAGCTCTCGGGGCGCGGGCACAGATACGCAGTATTTT CASSSRGAGTDTQYF